This T cell receptor (beta chain) was found in a study of shared T cell receptors in the human thymus. The data were produced by immunoSEQ multiplex PCR, yet TCRdb's version contains in-frame clones alone and is incomplete. The sample shows some 660,000 clones, around 87% of them seen only once. The CDR3 loop spans 11 amino acids. The V end was cut by 8 bases, the J end by 1 base, with 8 bases between. From germline, CDR1 is DFQATT and CDR2 SNEGSKA (reference sequence). These data are also associated with another study on human thymus T cells. This second study notes: Thymic material originated from resections removed in the course of corrective heart surgery. Among unrelated individuals, related research reported thymic repertoires that overlapped highly.

The source of this sequence is a boy under two years old with a congenital heart defect. What was sequenced was thymocytes. This chain links TRBV20-1 with TRBJ2-5; tentatively, D is TRBD2 (5 bases). The CDR3 DNA reads as TGCAGTAAACGGGGCCAAGAGACCCAGTACTTC. As protein: CSKRGQETQYF.